The clone carrying this TCR beta chain was observed many times. Its antigen remains unknown. Trimming took 5 bases from V and 1 from J; bases not matched to a gene: 6. The CDR3 has 15 residues. The V gene's germline CDR1 is MGHRA and CDR2 YSYEKL. TCRdb re-derived calls from the 5' RACE reads in MiXCR, one entry per CDR3 protein. The sample yields a few hundred thousand distinct CDR3 sequences, roughly 10% seen once. The entry originates in a study of identical twins. Overall study findings and caveats: Insertions were reduced in abundant cord blood beta clonotypes but not in memory repertoires.

The sequenced sample was memory T cells sorted from blood. The chain employs TRBV4-1 and TRBJ1-1; 8 bases are a match to TRBD1. The origin of this receptor is a man between 45 and 60 years old in good health. This CDR3 is CASSSTGGTNTEAFF. In nucleotides, the CDR3 is TGCGCCAGCAGCTCCACAGGGGGGACGAACACTGAAGCTTTCTTT.